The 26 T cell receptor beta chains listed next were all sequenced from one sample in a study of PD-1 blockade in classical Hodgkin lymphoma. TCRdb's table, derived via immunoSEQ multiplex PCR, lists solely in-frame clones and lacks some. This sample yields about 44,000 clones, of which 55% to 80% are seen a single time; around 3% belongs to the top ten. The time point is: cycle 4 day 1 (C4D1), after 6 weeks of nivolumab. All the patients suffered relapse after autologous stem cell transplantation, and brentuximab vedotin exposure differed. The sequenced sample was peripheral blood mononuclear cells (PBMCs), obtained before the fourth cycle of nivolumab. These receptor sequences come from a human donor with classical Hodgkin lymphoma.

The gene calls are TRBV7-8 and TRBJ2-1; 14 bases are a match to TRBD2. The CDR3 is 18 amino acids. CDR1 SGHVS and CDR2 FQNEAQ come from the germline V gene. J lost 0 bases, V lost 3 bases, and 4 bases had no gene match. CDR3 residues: CASSLGTSGSISYNEQFF. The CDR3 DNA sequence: TGTGCCAGCAGCTTGGGGACTAGCGGGAGTATCTCCTACAATGAGCAGTTCTTC.

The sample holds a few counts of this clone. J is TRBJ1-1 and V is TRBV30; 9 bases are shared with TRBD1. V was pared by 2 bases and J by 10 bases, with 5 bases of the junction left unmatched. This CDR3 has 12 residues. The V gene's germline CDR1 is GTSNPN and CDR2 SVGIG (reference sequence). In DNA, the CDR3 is TGTGCCTGGAGTCAGGGACAGGGACGAGCTTTCTTT. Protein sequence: CAWSQGQGRAFF.

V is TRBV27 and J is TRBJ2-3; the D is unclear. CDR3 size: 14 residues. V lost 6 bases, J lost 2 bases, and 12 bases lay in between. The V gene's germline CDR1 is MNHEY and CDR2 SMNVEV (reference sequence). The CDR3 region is CASSPYSSTDTQYF. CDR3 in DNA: TGTGCCAGCAGCCCGTATTCCTCCACAGATACGCAGTATTTT.

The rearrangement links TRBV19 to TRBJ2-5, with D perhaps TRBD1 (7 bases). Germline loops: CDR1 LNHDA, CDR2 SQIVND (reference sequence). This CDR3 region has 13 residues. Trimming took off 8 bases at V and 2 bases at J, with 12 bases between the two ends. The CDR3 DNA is TGTGCCAGTTCAGGGGGGAGGCAAGAGACCCAGTACTTC. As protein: CASSGGRQETQYF.

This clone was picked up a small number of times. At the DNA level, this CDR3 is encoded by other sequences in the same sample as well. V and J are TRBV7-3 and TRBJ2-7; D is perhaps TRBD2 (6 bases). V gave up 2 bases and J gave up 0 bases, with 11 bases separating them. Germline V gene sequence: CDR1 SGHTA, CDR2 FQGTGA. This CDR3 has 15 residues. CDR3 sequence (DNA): TGTGCCAGCAGCTTAGGGCGGGGCAGCTCCTACGAGCAGTACTTC. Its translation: CASSLGRGSSYEQYF. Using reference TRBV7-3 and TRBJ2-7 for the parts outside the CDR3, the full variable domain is GAGVSQTPSNKVTEKGKYVELRCDPISGHTALYWYRQSLGQGPEFLIYFQGTGAADDSGLPNDRFFAVRPEGSVSTLKIQRTERGDSAVYLCASSLGRGSSYEQYFGPGTRLTVT.

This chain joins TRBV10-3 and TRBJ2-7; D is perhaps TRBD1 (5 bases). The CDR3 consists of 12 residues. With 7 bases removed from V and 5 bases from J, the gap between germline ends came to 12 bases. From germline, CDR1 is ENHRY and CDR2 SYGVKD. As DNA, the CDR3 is TGTGCCATCAAAGGGGATCCCAACGAGCAGTACTTC. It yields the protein CAIKGDPNEQYF.

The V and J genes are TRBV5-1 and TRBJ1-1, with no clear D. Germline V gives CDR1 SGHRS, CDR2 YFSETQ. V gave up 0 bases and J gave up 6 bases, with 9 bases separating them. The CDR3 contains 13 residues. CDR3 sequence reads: CASSLGWGAEAFF. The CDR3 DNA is TGCGCCAGCAGCTTGGGCTGGGGAGCTGAAGCTTTCTTT. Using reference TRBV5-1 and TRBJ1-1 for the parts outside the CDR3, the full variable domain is KAGVTQTPRYLIKTRGQQVTLSCSPISGHRSVSWYQQTPGQGLQFLFEYFSETQRNKGNFPGRFSGRQFSNSRSEMNVSTLELGDSALYLCASSLGWGAEAFFGQGTRLTVV.

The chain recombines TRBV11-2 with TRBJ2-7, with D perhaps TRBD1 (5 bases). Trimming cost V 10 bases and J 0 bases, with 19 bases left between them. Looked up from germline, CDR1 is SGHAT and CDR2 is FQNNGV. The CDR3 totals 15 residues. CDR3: CATQSNKGLSYEQYF. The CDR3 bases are TGTGCCACCCAGAGTAATAAGGGGCTCTCCTACGAGCAGTACTTC.

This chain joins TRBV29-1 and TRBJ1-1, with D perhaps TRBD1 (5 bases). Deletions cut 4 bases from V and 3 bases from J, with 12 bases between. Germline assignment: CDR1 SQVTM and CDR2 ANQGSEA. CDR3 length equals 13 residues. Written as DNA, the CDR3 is TGCAGCGTTGTGAGGGGTAAGGACACTGAAGCTTTCTTT. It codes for CSVVRGKDTEAFF.

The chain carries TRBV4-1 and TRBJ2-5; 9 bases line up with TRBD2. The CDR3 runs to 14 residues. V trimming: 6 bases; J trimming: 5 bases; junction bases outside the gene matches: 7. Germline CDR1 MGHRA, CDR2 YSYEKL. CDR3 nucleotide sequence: TGCGCCAGCAGTAGGGGGGCGGGAGGGGAGACCCAGTACTTC. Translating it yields CASSRGAGGETQYF.

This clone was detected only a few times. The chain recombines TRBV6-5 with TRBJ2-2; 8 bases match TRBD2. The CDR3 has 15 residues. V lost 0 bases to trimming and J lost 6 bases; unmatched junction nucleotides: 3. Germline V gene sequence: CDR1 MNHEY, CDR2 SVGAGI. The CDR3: CASSYSPTSAGELFF. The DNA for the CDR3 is TGTGCCAGCAGTTACTCGCCGACTAGCGCCGGGGAGCTGTTTTTT.

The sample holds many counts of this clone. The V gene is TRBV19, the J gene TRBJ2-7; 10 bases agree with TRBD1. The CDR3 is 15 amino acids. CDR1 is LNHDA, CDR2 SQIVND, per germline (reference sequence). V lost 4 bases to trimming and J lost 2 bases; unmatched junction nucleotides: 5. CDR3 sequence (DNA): TGTGCCAGTAGTAAGGGACAGGGGTCCGCCTACGAGCAGTACTTC. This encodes CASSKGQGSAYEQYF.

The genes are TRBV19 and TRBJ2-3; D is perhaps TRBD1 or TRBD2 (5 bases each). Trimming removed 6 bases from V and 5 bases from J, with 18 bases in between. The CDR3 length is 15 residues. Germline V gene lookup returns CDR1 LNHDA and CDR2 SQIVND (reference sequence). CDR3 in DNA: TGTGCCAGTAGGAAAGCCGGGACCCCACAAGATACGCAGTATTTT. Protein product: CASRKAGTPQDTQYF.

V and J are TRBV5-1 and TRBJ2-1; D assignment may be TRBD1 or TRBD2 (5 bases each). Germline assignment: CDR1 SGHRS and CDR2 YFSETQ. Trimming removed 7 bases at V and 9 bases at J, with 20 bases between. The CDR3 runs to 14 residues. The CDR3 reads CASSFSGPVPEQFF. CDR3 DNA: TGCGCCAGCTCCTTTTCGGGACCTGTACCTGAGCAGTTCTTC.

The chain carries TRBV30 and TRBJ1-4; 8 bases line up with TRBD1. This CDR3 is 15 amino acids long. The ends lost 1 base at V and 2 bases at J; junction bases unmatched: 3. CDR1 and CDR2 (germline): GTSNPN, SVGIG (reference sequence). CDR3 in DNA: TGTGCCTGGAGTGAGGACAGGGATACTAATGAAAAACTGTTTTTT. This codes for CAWSEDRDTNEKLFF.

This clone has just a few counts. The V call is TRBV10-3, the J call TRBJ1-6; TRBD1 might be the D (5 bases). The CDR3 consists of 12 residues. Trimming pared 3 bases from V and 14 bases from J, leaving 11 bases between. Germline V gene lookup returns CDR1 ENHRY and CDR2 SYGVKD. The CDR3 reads CAISEGVQALHF. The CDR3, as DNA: TGTGCCATCAGTGAAGGGGTTCAGGCCCTCCACTTT.

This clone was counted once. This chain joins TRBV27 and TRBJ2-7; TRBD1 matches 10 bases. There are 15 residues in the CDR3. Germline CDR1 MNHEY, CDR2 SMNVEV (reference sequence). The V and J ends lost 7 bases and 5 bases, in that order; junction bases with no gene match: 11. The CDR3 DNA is TGTGCCAGCACCCTACGTGGGACAGGGGTTAACGAGCAGTACTTC. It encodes CASTLRGTGVNEQYF.

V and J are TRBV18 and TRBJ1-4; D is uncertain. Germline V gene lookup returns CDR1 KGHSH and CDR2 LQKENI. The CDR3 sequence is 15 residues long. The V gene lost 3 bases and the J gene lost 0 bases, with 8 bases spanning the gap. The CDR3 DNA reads TGTGCCAGCTCACCGGGAGGAGCAACTAATGAAAAACTGTTTTTT. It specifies CASSPGGATNEKLFF.

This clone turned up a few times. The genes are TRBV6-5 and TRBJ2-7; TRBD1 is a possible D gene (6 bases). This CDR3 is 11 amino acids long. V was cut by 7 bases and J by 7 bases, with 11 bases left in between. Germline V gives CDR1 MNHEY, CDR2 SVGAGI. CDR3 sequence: CASKGTSEQYF. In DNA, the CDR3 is TGTGCCAGCAAAGGGACAAGTGAGCAGTACTTC.

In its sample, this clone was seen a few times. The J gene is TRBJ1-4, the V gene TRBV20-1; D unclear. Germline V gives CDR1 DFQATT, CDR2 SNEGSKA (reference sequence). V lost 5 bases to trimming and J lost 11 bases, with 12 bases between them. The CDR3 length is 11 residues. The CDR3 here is CSALSLKKLFF. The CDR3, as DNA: TGCAGTGCTCTGAGTTTGAAGAAACTGTTTTTT.

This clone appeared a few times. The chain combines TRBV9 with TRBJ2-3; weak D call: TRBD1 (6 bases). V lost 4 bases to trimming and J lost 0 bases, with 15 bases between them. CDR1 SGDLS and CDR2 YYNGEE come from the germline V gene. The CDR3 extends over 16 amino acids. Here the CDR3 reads CASSPRTAASTDTQYF. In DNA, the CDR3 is TGTGCCAGCAGCCCCCGGACAGCCGCTAGCACAGATACGCAGTATTTT.

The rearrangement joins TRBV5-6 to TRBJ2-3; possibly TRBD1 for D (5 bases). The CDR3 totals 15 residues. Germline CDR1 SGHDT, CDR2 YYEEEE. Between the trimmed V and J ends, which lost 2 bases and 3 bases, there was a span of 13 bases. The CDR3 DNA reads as TGTGCCAGCAGCTTTTTCTCTCAGGGTACAGATACGCAGTATTTT. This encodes CASSFFSQGTDTQYF.

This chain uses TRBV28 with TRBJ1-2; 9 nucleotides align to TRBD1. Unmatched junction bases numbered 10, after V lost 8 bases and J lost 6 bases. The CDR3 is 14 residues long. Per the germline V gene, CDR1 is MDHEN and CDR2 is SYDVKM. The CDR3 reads CASGIWTGANGYTF. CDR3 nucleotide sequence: TGTGCCAGCGGGATATGGACAGGGGCTAATGGCTACACCTTC.

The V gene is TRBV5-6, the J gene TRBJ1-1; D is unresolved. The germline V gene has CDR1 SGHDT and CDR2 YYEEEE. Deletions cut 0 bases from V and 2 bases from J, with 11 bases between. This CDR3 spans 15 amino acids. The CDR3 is CASSLVGIVNTEAFF. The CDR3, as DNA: TGTGCCAGCAGCTTGGTAGGGATAGTTAACACTGAAGCTTTCTTT.

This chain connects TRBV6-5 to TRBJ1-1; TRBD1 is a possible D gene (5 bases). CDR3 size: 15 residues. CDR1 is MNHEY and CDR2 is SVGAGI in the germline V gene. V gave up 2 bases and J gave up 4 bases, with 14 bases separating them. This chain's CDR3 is CASSYLRVVGTEAFF. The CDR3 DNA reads TGTGCCAGCAGTTACCTCAGGGTAGTCGGCACTGAAGCTTTCTTT.

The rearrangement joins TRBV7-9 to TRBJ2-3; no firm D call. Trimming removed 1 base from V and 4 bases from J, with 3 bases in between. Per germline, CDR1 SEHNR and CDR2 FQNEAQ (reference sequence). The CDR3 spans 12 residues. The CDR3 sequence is CASSLGADTQYF. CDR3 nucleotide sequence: TGTGCCAGCAGCTTAGGTGCAGATACGCAGTATTTT.